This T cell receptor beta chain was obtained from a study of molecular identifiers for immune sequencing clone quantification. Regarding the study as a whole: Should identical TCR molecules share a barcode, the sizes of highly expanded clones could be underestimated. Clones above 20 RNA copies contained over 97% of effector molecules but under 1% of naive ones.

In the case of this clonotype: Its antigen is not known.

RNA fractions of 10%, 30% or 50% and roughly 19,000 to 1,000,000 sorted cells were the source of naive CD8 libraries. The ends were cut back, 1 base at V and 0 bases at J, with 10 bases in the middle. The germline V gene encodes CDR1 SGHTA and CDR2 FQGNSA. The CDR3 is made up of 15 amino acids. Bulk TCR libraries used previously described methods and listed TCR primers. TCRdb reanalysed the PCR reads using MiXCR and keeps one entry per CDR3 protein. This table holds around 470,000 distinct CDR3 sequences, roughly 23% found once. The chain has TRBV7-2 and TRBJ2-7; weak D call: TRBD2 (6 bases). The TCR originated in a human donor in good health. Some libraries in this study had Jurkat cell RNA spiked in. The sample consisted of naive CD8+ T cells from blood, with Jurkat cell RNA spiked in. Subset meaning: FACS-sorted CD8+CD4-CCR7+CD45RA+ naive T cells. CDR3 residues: CASSLDQGLSYEQYF. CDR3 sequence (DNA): TGTGCCAGCAGCTTAGACCAGGGACTCTCCTACGAGCAGTACTTC.